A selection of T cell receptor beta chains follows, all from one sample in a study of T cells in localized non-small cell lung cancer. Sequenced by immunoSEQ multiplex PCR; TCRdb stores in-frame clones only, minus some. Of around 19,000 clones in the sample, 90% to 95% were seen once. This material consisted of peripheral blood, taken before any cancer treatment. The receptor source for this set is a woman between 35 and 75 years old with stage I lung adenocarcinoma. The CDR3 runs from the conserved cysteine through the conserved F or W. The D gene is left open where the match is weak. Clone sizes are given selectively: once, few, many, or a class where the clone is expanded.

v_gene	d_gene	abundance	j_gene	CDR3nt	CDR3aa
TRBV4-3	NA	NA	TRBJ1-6	TGCGCCAGCAGCCAAGCAATGACAAGTAATTCACCCCTCCACTTT	CASSQAMTSNSPLHF
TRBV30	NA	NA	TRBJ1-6	TGTGCCTGGAGTACTTCCGGGACCATAGCTTCACCCCTCCACTTT	CAWSTSGTIASPLHF
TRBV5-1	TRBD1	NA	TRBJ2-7	TGCGCCAGCAGCAGAAGACAGGGGTCTTCCTACGAGCAGTACTTC	CASSRRQGSSYEQYF
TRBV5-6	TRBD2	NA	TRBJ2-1	TGTGCCAGCATCCGGGGAGCTAGCGGGAGGGGTACGGGGAATGAGCAGTTCTTC	CASIRGASGRGTGNEQFF
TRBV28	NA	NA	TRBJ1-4	TGTGCCAGCAGTTTGGAAGGGGGGGCGGTTGAAAAACTGTTTTTT	CASSLEGGAVEKLFF
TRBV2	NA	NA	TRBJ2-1	TGTGCCAGCGGCAGGGCTATAAGCTATGAGCAGTTCTTC	CASGRAISYEQFF
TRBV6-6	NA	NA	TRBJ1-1	TGTGCCAGCAGTTATGAGAGTGGGAACACTGAAGCTTTCTTT	CASSYESGNTEAFF
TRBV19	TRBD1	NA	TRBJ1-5	TGTGCCAGTAGTCCAGGACAGGGGGCATGGAATCAGCCCCAGCATTTT	CASSPGQGAWNQPQHF
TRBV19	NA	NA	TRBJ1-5	TGTGCCAGTATGGGCAGGGGCAATCAGCCCCAGCATTTT	CASMGRGNQPQHF
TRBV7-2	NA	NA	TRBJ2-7	TGTGCCACCTCCGACCCGGGGAACTACGAGCAGTACTTC	CATSDPGNYEQYF
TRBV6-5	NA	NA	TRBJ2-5	TGTGCCAGCAACAGGGGGGGGGAGACCCAGTACTTC	CASNRGGETQYF
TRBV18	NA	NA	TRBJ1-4	TGTGCCAGCTCACCACCGGTATGGGAAAAACTGTTTTTT	CASSPPVWEKLFF
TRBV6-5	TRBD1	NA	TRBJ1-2	TGTGCCAGCAGTTACTCGGGGACAGGGGGCGGCTACACCTTC	CASSYSGTGGGYTF
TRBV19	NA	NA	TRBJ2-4	TGTGCCAGTAGTATAGTGTCAGCACTAGCCAAAAACATTCAGTACTTC	CASSIVSALAKNIQYF
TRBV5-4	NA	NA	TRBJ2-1	TGTGCCACCTCGGTGTGGAGCTCCTACAATGAGCAGTTCTTC	CATSVWSSYNEQFF
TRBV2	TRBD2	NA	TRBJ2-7	TGTGCCAGCAGCCTAGCGGGGGGTTCCTACGAGCAGTACTTC	CASSLAGGSYEQYF
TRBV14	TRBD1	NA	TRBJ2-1	TGTGCCAGCAGCCAAGAGACAGGGATGTACAATGAGCAGTTCTTC	CASSQETGMYNEQFF
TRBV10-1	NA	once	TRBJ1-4	TGCGCCAGCAGGGGACCCGCCGTGATTGCAAAAACTAATGAAAAACTGTTTTTT	CASRGPAVIAKTNEKLFF
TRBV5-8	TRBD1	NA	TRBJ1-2	TGTGCCAGCAGCTTCATCAGCACAGGGGAGAACCTCTATGGCTACACCTTC	CASSFISTGENLYGYTF
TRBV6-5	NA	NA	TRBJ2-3	TGTGCCAGCAAGAGAGGGGGGGGGATATCAGATACGCAGTATTTT	CASKRGGGISDTQYF
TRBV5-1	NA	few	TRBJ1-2	TGCGCCAGCAGCTTGATGGGGGCCTCCACGGAGGGCTACACCTTC	CASSLMGASTEGYTF
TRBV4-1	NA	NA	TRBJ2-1	TGCGCCAGCAGCCAGACTTCCTACAATGAGCAGTTCTTC	CASSQTSYNEQFF
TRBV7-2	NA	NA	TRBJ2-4	TGTGCCAGCAGCTGGGGGGACAGACAAAACATTCAGTACTTC	CASSWGDRQNIQYF
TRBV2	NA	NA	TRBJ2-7	TGTGCCAGCAGTGGGAGGGCTGCTAGCGACGAGCAGTACTTC	CASSGRAASDEQYF
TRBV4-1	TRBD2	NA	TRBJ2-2	TGCGCCAGCAGCCAAGAACGTAGCGGGAGGTTTTCCGGGGAGCTGTTTTTT	CASSQERSGRFSGELFF
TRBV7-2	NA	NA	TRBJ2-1	TGTGCCAGCAGCTTAAAATTCCCCCCGGAGTTCTTC	CASSLKFPPEFF
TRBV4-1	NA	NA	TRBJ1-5	TGCGCCAGCAGCCAAGAAGGAGGGCAGGGATTGTCACAGCCCCAGCATTTT	CASSQEGGQGLSQPQHF
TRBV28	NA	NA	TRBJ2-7	TGTGCCAGCATCTCGGGGGCTTACGAGCAGTACTTC	CASISGAYEQYF
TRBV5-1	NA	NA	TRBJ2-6	TGCGCCAGCAGCCCAGGCTCTGGGGCCAACGTCCTGACTTTC	CASSPGSGANVLTF
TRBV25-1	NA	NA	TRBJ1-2	TGTGCCAGCAGTGAATTTTGGGTGGGAAACTATGGCTACACCTTC	CASSEFWVGNYGYTF